Below, 2 T cell receptor beta chains from the same sample are listed, as sequenced in a study of blood T cells in healthy people across ages. Together with a sample-barcoded 5' primer, a J-beta primer mix was included in a second PCR lasting about 7 to 11 cycles. MiXCR was run by TCRdb on the 5' RACE reads, yielding one entry per CDR3 protein. Here the sample spans approximately 850,000 distinct CDR3 sequences, approximately 44% being singletons. Sequencing was carried out using blood. Receptors originate from a man aged 55 to 70 in good health.

This clonotype was detected only a few times. V and J are TRBV7-2 and TRBJ1-6; D gene ambiguous. Trimming shortened V by 2 bases and J by 13 bases, and 3 bases separated the two germline ends. CDR1 SGHTA and CDR2 FQGNSA come from the germline V gene. The CDR3 length is 10 residues. The DNA of the CDR3 is TGTGCCAGCAGCTTATCGCCCCTCCACTTT. This encodes CASSLSPLHF. Drawing the rest from reference TRBV7-2 and TRBJ1-6, the complete variable domain is GAGVSQSPSNKVTEKGKDVELRCDPISGHTALYWYRQSLGQGLEFLIYFQGNSAPDKSGLPSDRFSAERTGGSVSTLTIQRTQQEDSAVYLCASSLSPLHFGNGTRLTVT.

A few counts support this clonotype. J is TRBJ2-7 and V is TRBV5-1; 8 positions match TRBD1. V trimming: 1 base; J trimming: 0 bases; junction bases outside the gene matches: 3. The CDR3 totals 15 residues. Germline V CDR1 and CDR2: SGHRS, YFSETQ. The chain's CDR3 is CASSLLGQVSYEQYF. Here the CDR3 DNA reads TGCGCCAGCAGCTTGCTGGGACAGGTCTCCTACGAGCAGTACTTC.